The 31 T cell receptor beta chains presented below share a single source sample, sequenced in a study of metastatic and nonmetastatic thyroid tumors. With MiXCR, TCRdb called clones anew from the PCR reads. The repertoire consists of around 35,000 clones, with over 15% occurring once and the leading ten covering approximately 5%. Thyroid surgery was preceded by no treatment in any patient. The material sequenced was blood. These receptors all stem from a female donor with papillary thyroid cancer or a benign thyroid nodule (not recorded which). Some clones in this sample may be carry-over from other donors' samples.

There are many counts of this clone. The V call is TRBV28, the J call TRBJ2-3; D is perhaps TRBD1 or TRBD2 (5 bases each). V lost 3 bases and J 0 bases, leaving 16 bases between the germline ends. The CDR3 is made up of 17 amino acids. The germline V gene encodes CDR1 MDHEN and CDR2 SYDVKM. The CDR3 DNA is TGTGCCAGCAGTTTTAGCTTCGAGGGGCCGAGCACAGATACGCAGTATTTT. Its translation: CASSFSFEGPSTDTQYF.

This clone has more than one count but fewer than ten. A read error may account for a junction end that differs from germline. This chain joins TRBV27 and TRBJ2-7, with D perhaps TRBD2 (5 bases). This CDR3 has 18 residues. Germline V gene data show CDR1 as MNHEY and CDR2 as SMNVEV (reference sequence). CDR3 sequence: CASSFGPDGIWISYDQYF. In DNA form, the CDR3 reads TGTGCCAGCAGTTTTGGCCCCGACGGGATCTGGATCTCCTACGATCAGTACTTC.

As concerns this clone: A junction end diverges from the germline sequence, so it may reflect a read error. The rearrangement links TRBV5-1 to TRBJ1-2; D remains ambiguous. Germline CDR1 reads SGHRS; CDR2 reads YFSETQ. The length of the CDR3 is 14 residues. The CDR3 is CASSLDKPVYGVDF. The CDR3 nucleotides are TGCGCCAGCAGCTTGGATAAGCCAGTCTATGGGGTGGACTTC.

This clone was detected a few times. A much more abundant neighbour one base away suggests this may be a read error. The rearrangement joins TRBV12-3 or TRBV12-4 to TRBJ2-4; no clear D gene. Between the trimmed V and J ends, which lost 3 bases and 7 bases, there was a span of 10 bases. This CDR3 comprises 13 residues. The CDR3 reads CASSFQVSNIQYF. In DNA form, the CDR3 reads TGTGCCAGCAGTTTTCAGGTTTCCAACATTCAGTACTTC.

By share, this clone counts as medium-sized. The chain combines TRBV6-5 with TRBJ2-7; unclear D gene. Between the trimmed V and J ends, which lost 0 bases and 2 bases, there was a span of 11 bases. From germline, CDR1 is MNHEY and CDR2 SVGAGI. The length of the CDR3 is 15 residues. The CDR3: CASSYSEDLPYEQYF. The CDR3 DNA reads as TGTGCCAGCAGTTACTCTGAGGACCTCCCCTACGAGCAGTACTTC.

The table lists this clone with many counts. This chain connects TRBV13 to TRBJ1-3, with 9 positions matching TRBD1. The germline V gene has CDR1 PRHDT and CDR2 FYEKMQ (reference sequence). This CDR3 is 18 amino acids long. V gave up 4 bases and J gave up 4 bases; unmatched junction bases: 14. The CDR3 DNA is TGTGCCAGCAGCTCGATTAGGTTACAGGGGGCGTACGGAAACACCATATATTTT. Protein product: CASSSIRLQGAYGNTIYF.

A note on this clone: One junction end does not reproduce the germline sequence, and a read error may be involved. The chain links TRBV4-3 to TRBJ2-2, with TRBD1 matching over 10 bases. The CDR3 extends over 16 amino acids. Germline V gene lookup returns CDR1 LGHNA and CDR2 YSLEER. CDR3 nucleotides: TGCGCCAGCATCCAAGGGACAGGGGACAACACCGGGGAGCCGTTTTTT. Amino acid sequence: CASIQGTGDNTGEPFF.

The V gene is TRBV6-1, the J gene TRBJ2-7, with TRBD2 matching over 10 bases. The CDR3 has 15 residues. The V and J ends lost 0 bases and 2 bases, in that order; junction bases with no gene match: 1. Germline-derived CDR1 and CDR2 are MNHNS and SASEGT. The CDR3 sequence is CASSEALAGAYEQYF. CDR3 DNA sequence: TGTGCCAGCAGTGAAGCGCTAGCGGGAGCCTACGAGCAGTACTTC.

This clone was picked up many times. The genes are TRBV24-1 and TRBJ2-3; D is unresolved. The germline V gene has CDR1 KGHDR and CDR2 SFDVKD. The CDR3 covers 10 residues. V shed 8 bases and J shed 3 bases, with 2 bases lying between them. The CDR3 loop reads CATKTDTQYF. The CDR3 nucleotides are TGTGCCACCAAGACAGATACGCAGTATTTT.

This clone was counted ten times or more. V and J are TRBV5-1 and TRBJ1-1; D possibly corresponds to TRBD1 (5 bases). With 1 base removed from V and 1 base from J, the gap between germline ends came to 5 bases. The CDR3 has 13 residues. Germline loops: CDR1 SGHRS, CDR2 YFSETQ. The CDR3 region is CASSLRGNTEAFF. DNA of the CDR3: TGCGCCAGCAGCTTGAGGGGGAACACTGAAGCTTTCTTT.

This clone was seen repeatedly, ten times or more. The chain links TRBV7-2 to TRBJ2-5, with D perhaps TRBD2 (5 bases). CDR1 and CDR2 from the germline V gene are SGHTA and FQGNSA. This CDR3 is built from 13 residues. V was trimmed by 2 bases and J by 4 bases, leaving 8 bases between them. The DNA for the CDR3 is TGTGCCAGCAGCTTATACGGGGTAGAGACCCAGTACTTC. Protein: CASSLYGVETQYF.

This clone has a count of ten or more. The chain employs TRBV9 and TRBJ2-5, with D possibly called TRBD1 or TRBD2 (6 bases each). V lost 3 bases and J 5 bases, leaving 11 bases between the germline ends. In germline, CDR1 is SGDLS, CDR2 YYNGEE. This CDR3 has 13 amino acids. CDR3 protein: CASSGGGRETQYF. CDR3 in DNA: TGTGCCAGCAGCGGAGGGGGGCGGGAGACCCAGTACTTC. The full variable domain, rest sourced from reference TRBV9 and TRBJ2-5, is DSGVTQTPKHLITATGQRVTLRCSPRSGDLSVYWYQQSLDQGLQFLIQYYNGEERAKGNILERFSAQQFPDLHSELNLSSLELGDSALYFCASSGGGRETQYFGPGTRLLVL.

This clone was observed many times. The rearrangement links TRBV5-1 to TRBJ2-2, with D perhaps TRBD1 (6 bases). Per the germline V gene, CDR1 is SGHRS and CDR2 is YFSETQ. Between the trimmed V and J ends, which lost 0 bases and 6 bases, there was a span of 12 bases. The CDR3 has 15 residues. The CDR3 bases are TGCGCCAGCAGCTTGGGACAGGCCGGGGCCGGGGAGCTGTTTTTT. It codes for CASSLGQAGAGELFF.

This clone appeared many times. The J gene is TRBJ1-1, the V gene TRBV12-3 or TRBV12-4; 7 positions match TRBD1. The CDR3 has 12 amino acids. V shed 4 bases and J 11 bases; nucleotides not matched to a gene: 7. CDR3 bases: TGTGCCAGCAGTTGGAGGGGGCTGTCGGCTTTCTTT. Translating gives CASSWRGLSAFF.

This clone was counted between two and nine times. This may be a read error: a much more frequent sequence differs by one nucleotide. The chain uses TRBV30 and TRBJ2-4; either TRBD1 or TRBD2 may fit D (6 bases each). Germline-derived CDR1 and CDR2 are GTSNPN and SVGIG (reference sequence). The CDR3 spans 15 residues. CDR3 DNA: TGTGCCTGGAGTGCAGGGGAACTAGCCAAAAGCATTCAGTACTTC. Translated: CAWSAGELAKSIQYF.

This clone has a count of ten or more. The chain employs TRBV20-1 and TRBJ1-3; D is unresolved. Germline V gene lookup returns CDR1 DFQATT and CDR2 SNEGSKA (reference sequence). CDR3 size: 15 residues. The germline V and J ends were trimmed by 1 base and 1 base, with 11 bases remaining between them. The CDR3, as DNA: TGCAGTGCTAGAGGTGACGCCAGGTCTGGAAACACCATATATTTT. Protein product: CSARGDARSGNTIYF.

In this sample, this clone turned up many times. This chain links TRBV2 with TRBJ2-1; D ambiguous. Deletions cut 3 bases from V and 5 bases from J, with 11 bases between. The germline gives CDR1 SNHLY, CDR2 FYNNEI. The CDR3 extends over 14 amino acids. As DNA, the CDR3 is TGTGCCAGCAGTGACTTCGTTCGTAACAATGAGCAGTTCTTC. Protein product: CASSDFVRNNEQFF.

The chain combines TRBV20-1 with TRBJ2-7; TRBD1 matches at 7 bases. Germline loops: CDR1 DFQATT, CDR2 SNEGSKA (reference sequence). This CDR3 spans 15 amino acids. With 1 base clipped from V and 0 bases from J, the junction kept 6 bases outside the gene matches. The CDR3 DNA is TGCAGTGCTAGAGGTGGAAGGGGGCCCTCCTACGAGCAGTACTTC. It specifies CSARGGRGPSYEQYF.

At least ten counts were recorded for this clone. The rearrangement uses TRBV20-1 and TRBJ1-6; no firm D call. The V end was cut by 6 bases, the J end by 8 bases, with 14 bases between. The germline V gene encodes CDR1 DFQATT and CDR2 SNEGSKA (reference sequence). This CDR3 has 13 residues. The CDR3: CSAVRQLDSPLHF. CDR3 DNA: TGCAGTGCCGTGCGGCAGCTAGATTCACCCCTCCACTTT.

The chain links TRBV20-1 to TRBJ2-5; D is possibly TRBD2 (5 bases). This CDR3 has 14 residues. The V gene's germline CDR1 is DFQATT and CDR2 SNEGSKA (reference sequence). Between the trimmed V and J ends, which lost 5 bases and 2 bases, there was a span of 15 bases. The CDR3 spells CSAEGGQQQETQYF. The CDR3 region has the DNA TGCAGTGCTGAGGGTGGGCAGCAACAAGAGACCCAGTACTTC.

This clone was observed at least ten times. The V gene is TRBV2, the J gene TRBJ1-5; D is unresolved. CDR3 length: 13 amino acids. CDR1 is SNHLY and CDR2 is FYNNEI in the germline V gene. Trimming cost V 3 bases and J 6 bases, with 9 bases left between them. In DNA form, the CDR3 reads TGTGCCAGCAGTGACCAGGCGGGTCAGCCCCAGCATTTT. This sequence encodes CASSDQAGQPQHF.

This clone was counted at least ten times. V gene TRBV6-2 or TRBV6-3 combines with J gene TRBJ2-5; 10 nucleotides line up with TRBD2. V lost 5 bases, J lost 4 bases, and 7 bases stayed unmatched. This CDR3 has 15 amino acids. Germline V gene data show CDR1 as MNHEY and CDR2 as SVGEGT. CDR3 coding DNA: TGTGCCAGCAGTGCCTTAGCGGGAGGCCGAGAGACCCAGTACTTC. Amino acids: CASSALAGGRETQYF.

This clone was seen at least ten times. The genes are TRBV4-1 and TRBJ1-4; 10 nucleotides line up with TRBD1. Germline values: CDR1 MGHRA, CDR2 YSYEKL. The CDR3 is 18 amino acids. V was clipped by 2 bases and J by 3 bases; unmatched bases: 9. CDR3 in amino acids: CASSQLPRQGAANEKLFF. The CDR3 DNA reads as TGCGCCAGCAGCCAACTACCGAGACAGGGGGCCGCTAATGAAAAACTGTTTTTT.

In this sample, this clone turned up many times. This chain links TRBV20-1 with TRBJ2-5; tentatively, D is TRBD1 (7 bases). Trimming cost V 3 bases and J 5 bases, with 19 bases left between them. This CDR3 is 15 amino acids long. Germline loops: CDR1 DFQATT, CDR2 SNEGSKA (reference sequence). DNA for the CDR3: TGCAGTGCTAGGGACGACAGGGAAGGGGGGGAGACCCAGTACTTC. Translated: CSARDDREGGETQYF.

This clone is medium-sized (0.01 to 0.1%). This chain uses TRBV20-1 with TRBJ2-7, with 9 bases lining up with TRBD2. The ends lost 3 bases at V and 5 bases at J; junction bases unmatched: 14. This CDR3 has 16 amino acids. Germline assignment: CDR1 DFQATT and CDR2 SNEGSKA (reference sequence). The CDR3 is CSARMLAGTWSDEQYF. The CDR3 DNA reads TGCAGTGCTAGGATGCTAGCGGGAACCTGGTCCGACGAGCAGTACTTC.

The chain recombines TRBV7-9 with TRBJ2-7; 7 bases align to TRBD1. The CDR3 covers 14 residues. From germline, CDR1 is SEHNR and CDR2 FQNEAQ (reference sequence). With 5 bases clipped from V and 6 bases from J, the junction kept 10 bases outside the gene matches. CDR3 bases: TGTGCCAGCAGCAGTTACGACAGGGTAGCCGAGCAGTACTTC. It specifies CASSSYDRVAEQYF. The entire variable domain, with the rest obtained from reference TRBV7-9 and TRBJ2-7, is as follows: DTGVSQNPRHKITKRGQNVTFRCDPISEHNRLYWYRQTLGQGPEFLTYFQNEAQLEKSRLLSDRFSAERPKGSFSTLEIQRTEQGDSAMYLCASSSYDRVAEQYFGPGTRLTVT.

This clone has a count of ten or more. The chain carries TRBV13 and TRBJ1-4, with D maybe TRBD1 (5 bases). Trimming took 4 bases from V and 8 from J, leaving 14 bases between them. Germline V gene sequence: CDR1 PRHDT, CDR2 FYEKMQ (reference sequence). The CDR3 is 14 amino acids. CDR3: CASSSGGAKEKLFF. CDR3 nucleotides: TGTGCCAGCAGCTCCGGGGGAGCCAAGGAAAAACTGTTTTTT.

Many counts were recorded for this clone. CDR3 loop: CSAKTGQGPETQYF. The DNA for the CDR3 is TGCAGTGCGAAAACGGGACAGGGGCCAGAGACCCAGTACTTC. The V call is TRBV20-1, the J call TRBJ2-5; 10 bases align to TRBD1. The V and J ends lost 6 bases and 4 bases, in that order; junction bases with no gene match: 8. The germline V gene encodes CDR1 DFQATT and CDR2 SNEGSKA (reference sequence). CDR3 size: 14 residues.

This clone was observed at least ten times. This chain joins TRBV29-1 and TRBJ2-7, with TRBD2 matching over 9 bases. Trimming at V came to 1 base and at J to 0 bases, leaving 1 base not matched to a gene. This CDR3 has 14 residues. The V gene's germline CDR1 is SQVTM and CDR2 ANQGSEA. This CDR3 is CSVEGLADSYEQYF. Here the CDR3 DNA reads TGCAGCGTTGAAGGACTAGCGGACTCCTACGAGCAGTACTTC.

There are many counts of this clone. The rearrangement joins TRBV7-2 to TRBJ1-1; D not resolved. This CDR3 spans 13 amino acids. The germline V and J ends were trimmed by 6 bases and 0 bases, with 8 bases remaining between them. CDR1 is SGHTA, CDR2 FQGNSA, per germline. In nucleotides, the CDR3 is TGTGCCAGCAGGGCTGGGGTGAACACTGAAGCTTTCTTT. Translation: CASRAGVNTEAFF.

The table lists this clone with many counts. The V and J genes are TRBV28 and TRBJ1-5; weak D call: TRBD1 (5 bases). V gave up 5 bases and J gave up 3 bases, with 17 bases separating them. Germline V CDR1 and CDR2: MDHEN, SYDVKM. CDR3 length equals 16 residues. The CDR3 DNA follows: TGTGCCAGCAGTCCCAACACCTCAGGGTTCAATCAGCCCCAGCATTTT. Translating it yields CASSPNTSGFNQPQHF.